These 16 T cell receptor beta chains share one sample of origin, sequenced in a study of cytomegalovirus exposure and HLA in healthy donors. The primer mix had 60 Vbeta and 13 Jbeta primers. Data came from immunoSEQ multiplex PCR; TCRdb stores just in-frame clones and leaves some out. The table has 75,000 to 95,000 clones, approximately 88% seen once; the top ten hold approximately 2.3%. Sequencing input: PBMCs. All receptors derive from a man in his late teens or twenties in good health and CMV-seronegative.

This clone has only a few counts. V gene TRBV4-1 combines with J gene TRBJ1-1; D is uncertain. The CDR3 runs 16 residues. V gave up 0 bases and J gave up 4 bases, with 15 bases separating them. Germline V lookup: CDR1 MGHRA, CDR2 YSYEKL. In DNA form, the CDR3 reads TGCGCCAGCAGCCAAGAAGGTGTGCGGTACGGCACTGAAGCTTTCTTT. This encodes CASSQEGVRYGTEAFF.

The V call is TRBV4-1, the J call TRBJ1-4; unclear D gene. The CDR3 consists of 17 residues. Trimming took 2 bases from V and 2 from J, leaving 15 bases between them. Germline V gene sequence: CDR1 MGHRA, CDR2 YSYEKL. Here the CDR3 reads CASSQLIATLTNEKLFF. CDR3 coding DNA: TGCGCCAGCAGCCAACTAATTGCGACACTGACTAATGAAAAACTGTTTTTT.

This clone was seen a handful of times. The genes are TRBV7-8 and TRBJ2-5, with 8 positions matching TRBD2. The V gene end was trimmed by 4 bases and the J gene end by 11 bases; junction bases not matched to a gene: 15. Germline V CDR1 and CDR2: SGHVS, FQNEAQ. The CDR3 is 15 residues long. In nucleotides, the CDR3 is TGTGCCAGCAGCTCTGAGGGAGCGGGAGTTCGAGAGCAGTACTTC. This translates into CASSSEGAGVREQYF. Looking up the rest from reference TRBV7-8 and TRBJ2-5 gives the full variable domain: GAGVSQSPRYKVAKRGQDVALRCDPISGHVSLFWYQQALGQGPEFLTYFQNEAQLDKSGLPSDRFFAERPEGSVSTLKIQRTQQEDSAVYLCASSSEGAGVREQYFGPGTRLLVL.

The rearrangement joins TRBV30 to TRBJ1-2, with TRBD1 matching 7 bases. This CDR3 is built from 13 residues. Germline CDR1 is GTSNPN and CDR2 is SVGIG (reference sequence). V trimming: 1 base; J trimming: 6 bases; junction bases outside the gene matches: 5. For the CDR3, the DNA is TGTGCCTGGAGTGGCGACAGGGAAGATGGCTACACCTTC. It specifies CAWSGDREDGYTF. Full variable domain (rest looked up from reference TRBV30 and TRBJ1-2): SQTIHQWPATLVQPVGSPLSLECTVEGTSNPNLYWYRQAAGRGLQLLFYSVGIGQISSEVPQNLSASRPQDRQFILSSKKLLLSDSGFYLCAWSGDREDGYTFGSGTRLTVV.

The genes are TRBV30 and TRBJ1-4, with 9 bases aligning to TRBD1. Trimming took 1 base from V and 5 from J; bases not matched to a gene: 11. CDR3 length equals 17 residues. Per germline, CDR1 GTSNPN and CDR2 SVGIG (reference sequence). The CDR3 loop reads CAWSGSRDRALNEKLFF. CDR3 coding DNA: TGTGCCTGGAGTGGGTCCCGGGACAGGGCTTTAAATGAAAAACTGTTTTTT.

CDR3 DNA sequence: TGTGCCAGCAGAAGATCTACAGGTGAATGGGTAACTGAAGCTTTCTTT. This translates into CASRRSTGEWVTEAFF. This sequence joins TRBV25-1 and TRBJ1-1, with D possibly TRBD1 on 5 matching bases. Trimming stripped 6 bases from V and 5 bases from J, with 22 bases between. The CDR3 totals 16 residues. Looked up from germline, CDR1 is MGHDK and CDR2 is SYGVNS.

This chain joins TRBV5-1 and TRBJ1-1; 7 bases map to TRBD1. The J segment lost 1 base and the V segment lost 7 bases, leaving 7 bases of the junction unmatched. The CDR3 is made up of 14 amino acids. Germline V gene lookup returns CDR1 SGHRS and CDR2 YFSETQ. CDR3 residues: CASFAHRGNTEAFF. The CDR3 region has the DNA TGCGCCAGCTTCGCACACAGGGGGAACACTGAAGCTTTCTTT.

This clone came up a few times. The chain couples TRBV13 to TRBJ2-7, with 10 bases lining up with TRBD2. The length of the CDR3 is 16 residues. Germline-derived CDR1 and CDR2 are PRHDT and FYEKMQ (reference sequence). The V and J ends lost 4 bases and 1 base, in that order; junction bases with no gene match: 7. CDR3 amino acids: CASSSEGTSASYEQYF. In DNA, the CDR3 is TGTGCCAGCAGCTCCGAGGGGACTAGCGCATCCTACGAGCAGTACTTC.

The chain employs TRBV19 and TRBJ1-4, with D uncertain. Between the trimmed V and J ends, which lost 6 bases and 2 bases, there was a span of 10 bases. There are 14 residues in the CDR3. In germline, CDR1 is LNHDA, CDR2 SQIVND (reference sequence). As DNA, the CDR3 is TGTGCCAGTAGCCTATCCCCGACTAATGAAAAACTGTTTTTT. This encodes CASSLSPTNEKLFF.

This clone was observed a handful of times. The chain recombines TRBV6-6 with TRBJ2-7; 7 bases are a match to TRBD1. CDR3 length equals 14 residues. V trimming: 6 bases; J trimming: 4 bases; junction bases outside the gene matches: 9. Germline CDR1 MNHNY, CDR2 SVGAGI (reference sequence). The CDR3 here is CASRLGDSTYEQYF. In nucleotides, the CDR3 is TGTGCCAGCAGGCTCGGGGACAGCACTTACGAGCAGTACTTC.

V and J are TRBV6-1 and TRBJ1-5; the D is unclear. This CDR3 spans 15 amino acids. Germline-derived CDR1 and CDR2 are MNHNS and SASEGT. V lost 4 bases and J lost 5, with 15 bases in between. This CDR3 is CASSALSGSDQPQHF. CDR3 bases: TGTGCCAGCAGTGCCTTATCCGGTTCCGATCAGCCCCAGCATTTT.

The V and J genes are TRBV10-1 and TRBJ2-3; 7 bases line up with TRBD2. J gave up 3 bases and V 0 bases, and 3 bases lay outside the gene matches. CDR1 is WNHNN, CDR2 SYGVQD, per germline (reference sequence). The CDR3 totals 15 residues. The CDR3 DNA reads TGCGCCAGCAGTGAGTCGATCGGGAGGACAGATACGCAGTATTTT. It codes for CASSESIGRTDTQYF.

This clone was detected once. The chain is built from TRBV6-5 and TRBJ1-5; D unclear. Germline lookup yields CDR1 MNHEY and CDR2 SVGAGI. The CDR3 has 15 amino acids. Trimming cost V 6 bases and J 0 bases, with 12 bases left between them. The CDR3 DNA reads as TGTGCCAGCAGAGCGGGGAGGTATAGCAATCAGCCCCAGCATTTT. It translates to CASRAGRYSNQPQHF.

The rearrangement uses TRBV9 and TRBJ2-6, with unresolved D. Between the trimmed V and J ends, which lost 3 bases and 0 bases, there was a span of 4 bases. The CDR3 loop spans 14 amino acids. Germline values: CDR1 SGDLS, CDR2 YYNGEE. The CDR3 sequence is CASSAVSGANVLTF. DNA for the CDR3: TGTGCCAGCAGCGCTGTCTCTGGGGCCAACGTCCTGACTTTC.

The chain links TRBV6-5 to TRBJ2-1; a possible D gene is TRBD2 (6 bases). The CDR3 has 16 amino acids. Germline CDR1 reads MNHEY; CDR2 reads SVGAGI. Trimming took off 0 bases at V and 4 bases at J, with 13 bases between the two ends. Written as DNA, the CDR3 is TGTGCCAGCAGTTACTCGAAGGGTAGCGGATACAATGAGCAGTTCTTC. This gives the protein CASSYSKGSGYNEQFF.

The chain couples TRBV27 to TRBJ2-1; D is unclear. The germline CDR1 and CDR2 sequences are MNHEY and SMNVEV (reference sequence). The V end lost 5 bases, the J end lost 0 bases, and 11 bases lay between the germline ends. This CDR3 contains 15 residues. The CDR3 protein is CASSVDISSYNEQFF. The DNA for the CDR3 is TGTGCCAGCAGTGTAGACATCAGCTCCTACAATGAGCAGTTCTTC.